The clone carrying this TCR beta chain was observed a few times. Original methodology: Reference gene primers were amplified, and this amplification served to estimate nucleated cell counts. TCRdb keeps only in-frame clones here, not all; method: immunoSEQ multiplex PCR. V and J calls and clone size are those listed in that table; D and trimming were worked out from the DNA. The sample has roughly 300,000 clones; 75% to 95% are singletons. From germline, CDR1 is SGHVS and CDR2 FNYEAQ. Trimming stripped 7 bases from V and 6 bases from J, with 15 bases between. This CDR3 spans 14 amino acids. This sample was included in a study of blood T cell repertoires in COVID-19. Study-level information: The samples span acute and convalescent COVID-19 from the United States, Italy and Spain.

Participants reported their clinical history, and cohort assignment relied on those reports. The genes are TRBV7-6 and TRBJ2-2; D might be TRBD1 (5 bases). The sequence came from a woman in her twenties or thirties who had recovered from COVID-19. Specimen: PBMCs or T cells enriched from blood (not recorded which). CDR3 in amino acids: CASTKFQGSGELFF. The CDR3 nucleotides read TGTGCCAGCACGAAATTCCAGGGATCCGGGGAGCTGTTTTTT.